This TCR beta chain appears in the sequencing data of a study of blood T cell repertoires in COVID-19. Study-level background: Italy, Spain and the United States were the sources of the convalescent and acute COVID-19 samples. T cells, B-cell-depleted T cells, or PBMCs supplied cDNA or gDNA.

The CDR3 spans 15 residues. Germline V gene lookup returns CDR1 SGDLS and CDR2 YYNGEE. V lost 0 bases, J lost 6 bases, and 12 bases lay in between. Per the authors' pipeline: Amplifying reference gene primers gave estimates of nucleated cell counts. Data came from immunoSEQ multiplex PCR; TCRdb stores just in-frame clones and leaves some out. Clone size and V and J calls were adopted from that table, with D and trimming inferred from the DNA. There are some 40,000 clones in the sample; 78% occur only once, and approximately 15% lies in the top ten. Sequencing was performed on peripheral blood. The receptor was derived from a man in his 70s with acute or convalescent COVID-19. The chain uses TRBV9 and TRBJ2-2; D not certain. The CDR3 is CASSVVGASSGELFF. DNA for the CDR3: TGTGCCAGCAGCGTAGTCGGAGCTTCTTCCGGGGAGCTGTTTTTT.